The 17 T cell receptor beta chains given below trace back to one sample, sequenced in a study of OX40 agonist ivuxolimab in advanced cancers. This table comes from immunoSEQ multiplex PCR, and its TCRdb copy is limited to in-frame clones, with some not included. The data show approximately 92,000 clones, with around 95% seen just once and around 2.2% held by the top ten. The source was CD4+ or CD8+ T cells sorted from blood, collected in a trial of the OX40 agonist ivuxolimab. The receptors originated from an adult with an advanced solid tumor such as melanoma, head and neck, liver or kidney cancer.

The chain couples TRBV11-2 to TRBJ2-6, with a possible D match to TRBD2 (5 bases). CDR1 and CDR2 (germline): SGHAT, FQNNGV. The CDR3 runs to 13 residues. Trimming removed 0 bases from V and 10 bases from J, with 7 bases in between. The CDR3 loop reads CASSLDGKNVLTF. In DNA form, the CDR3 reads TGTGCCAGCAGCTTAGACGGGAAGAACGTCCTGACTTTC.

This chain joins TRBV9 and TRBJ1-1; TRBD1 might be the D (5 bases). Deletions cut 3 bases from V and 1 base from J, with 13 bases between. Germline V CDR1 and CDR2: SGDLS, YYNGEE. The CDR3 is 15 amino acids. The CDR3 is CASSGRDATNTEAFF. Written as DNA, the CDR3 is TGTGCCAGCAGCGGACGGGACGCTACGAACACTGAAGCTTTCTTT.

The gene calls are TRBV27 and TRBJ1-5; 7 bases agree with TRBD1. V lost 2 bases and J lost 6; bases outside the gene matches: 4. The CDR3 extends over 14 amino acids. CDR1 MNHEY and CDR2 SMNVEV come from the germline V gene (reference sequence). The DNA of the CDR3 is TGTGCCAGCAGTTTAACAGGGGTTTTTCAGCCCCAGCATTTT. It yields the protein CASSLTGVFQPQHF.

V usage is TRBV29-1 and J usage is TRBJ2-3, with TRBD2 identical over 12 bases. The CDR3 covers 15 residues. CDR1 SQVTM and CDR2 ANQGSEA come from the germline V gene. Unmatched junction bases numbered 2, after V lost 4 bases and J lost 0 bases. In nucleotides, the CDR3 is TGCAGCGTTGGACTAGCGGGAGAGAGCACAGATACGCAGTATTTT. This gives the protein CSVGLAGESTDTQYF.

This chain links TRBV28 with TRBJ1-1; no definite D call. The germline CDR1 and CDR2 sequences are MDHEN and SYDVKM. The V and J ends lost 11 bases and 0 bases respectively, with 16 bases between them. The CDR3 consists of 14 residues. CDR3 in DNA: TGTGCCGTTGGCCCCCGGGTCATGAACACTGAAGCTTTCTTT. It encodes CAVGPRVMNTEAFF.

The chain couples TRBV28 to TRBJ2-3; TRBD2 is a possible D gene (5 bases). Germline V gene lookup returns CDR1 MDHEN and CDR2 SYDVKM. The CDR3 is made up of 15 amino acids. Trimming took 3 bases from V and 5 from J, leaving 15 bases between them. The CDR3 bases are TGTGCCAGCAGTTTGGTCTGGGAGAAGGGAGATACGCAGTATTTT. It yields the protein CASSLVWEKGDTQYF.

There are a few counts of this clone. J is TRBJ1-5 and V is TRBV7-9; D unclear. V was shortened by 5 bases and J by 0 bases, with 2 bases between the two germline ends. The CDR3 has 12 residues. Germline CDR1 is SEHNR and CDR2 is FQNEAQ (reference sequence). CDR3 residues: CASSNSNQPQHF. CDR3 in DNA: TGTGCCAGCAGCAATAGCAATCAGCCCCAGCATTTT.

V gene TRBV6-5 combines with J gene TRBJ2-5; TRBD1 might be the D (6 bases). Germline CDR1 reads MNHEY; CDR2 reads SVGAGI. The CDR3 runs to 15 residues. V was pared by 2 bases and J by 2 bases, with 12 bases between. Here the CDR3 reads CASSYAGALQETQYF. CDR3 bases: TGTGCCAGCAGTTACGCAGGGGCCCTTCAAGAGACCCAGTACTTC.

In its sample, this clone was seen once. The chain joins TRBV14 to TRBJ2-1, with 15 bases lining up with TRBD2. V shed 4 bases, J shed 2 bases, and the junction held 6 bases outside the gene matches. This CDR3 is 18 amino acids long. The germline V gene has CDR1 SGHDN and CDR2 FVKESK. The CDR3 DNA reads TGTGCCAGCAGCCTAGGGACTAGCGGGAGGACAACCTACAATGAGCAGTTCTTC. The encoded protein is CASSLGTSGRTTYNEQFF.

V and J are TRBV2 and TRBJ2-1; 8 bases are a match to TRBD1. Trimming removed 4 bases from V and 8 bases from J; junction bases left unmatched: 10. There are 15 residues in the CDR3. The germline V gene encodes CDR1 SNHLY and CDR2 FYNNEI. For the CDR3, the DNA is TGTGCCAGCAGTGGCGGACAGGGAGTTGAGTATGAGCAGTTCTTC. This encodes CASSGGQGVEYEQFF. Combining the CDR3 with reference TRBV2 and TRBJ2-1 gives the whole variable domain EPEVTQTPSHQVTQMGQEVILRCVPISNHLYFYWYRQILGQKVEFLVSFYNNEISEKSEIFDDQFSVERPDGSNFTLKIRSTKLEDSAMYFCASSGGQGVEYEQFFGPGTRLTVL.

This chain joins TRBV19 and TRBJ2-2, with 7 bases identical to TRBD2. Germline V gene data show CDR1 as LNHDA and CDR2 as SQIVND (reference sequence). This CDR3 contains 11 residues. V lost 10 bases and J lost 8; bases outside the gene matches: 4. CDR3 in amino acids: CATDGRGELFF. CDR3 bases: TGTGCCACTGACGGGAGGGGGGAGCTGTTTTTT.

The J gene is TRBJ1-3, the V gene TRBV5-5; D is unresolved. Trimming stripped 6 bases from V and 0 bases from J, with 13 bases between. Looked up from germline, CDR1 is SGHKS and CDR2 is YYEKEE (reference sequence). The CDR3 is made up of 15 amino acids. The CDR3 DNA follows: TGTGCCAGCACCCGAACGGATACCTCTGGAAACACCATATATTTT. Translated: CASTRTDTSGNTIYF.

J is TRBJ1-2 and V is TRBV7-9; 8 bases are shared with TRBD1. V shed 5 bases, J shed 4 bases, and the junction held 6 bases outside the gene matches. Germline values: CDR1 SEHNR, CDR2 FQNEAQ (reference sequence). The CDR3 has 14 amino acids. In DNA, the CDR3 is TGTGCCAGCAGCAGACAGGGGACCACCTATGGCTACACCTTC. Translating it yields CASSRQGTTYGYTF.

The chain couples TRBV6-1 to TRBJ2-1; a weak D match, TRBD2 (5 bases). Germline loops: CDR1 MNHNS, CDR2 SASEGT. The CDR3 contains 15 residues. Trimming stripped 4 bases from V and 7 bases from J, with 17 bases between. The chain's CDR3 is CASSGGGYMGNEQFF. The CDR3 coding sequence is TGTGCCAGCAGTGGAGGAGGATATATGGGGAATGAGCAGTTCTTC.

The V call is TRBV7-9, the J call TRBJ2-1, with TRBD1 matching 9 bases. J was trimmed by 6 bases and V by 2 bases; bases with no gene match: 5. CDR1 SEHNR and CDR2 FQNEAQ come from the germline V gene (reference sequence). The CDR3 is 15 residues long. CDR3 residues: CASSLLETGGNEQFF. CDR3 bases: TGTGCCAGCAGCTTACTTGAGACAGGGGGCAATGAGCAGTTCTTC.

The chain combines TRBV7-2 with TRBJ1-4; D is unresolved. CDR1 SGHTA and CDR2 FQGNSA come from the germline V gene. The ends were cut back, 5 bases at V and 10 bases at J, with 8 bases in the middle. The length of the CDR3 is 11 residues. The CDR3 nucleotides are TGTGCCAGCAGCCGTCTTGGAAAACTGTTTTTT. Translated, it gives CASSRLGKLFF.

V is TRBV6-6 and J is TRBJ1-4, with D hard to call. The CDR3 runs to 15 residues. V lost 6 bases, J lost 5 bases, and 16 bases lay in between. Germline loops: CDR1 MNHNY, CDR2 SVGAGI (reference sequence). The CDR3 here is CASSQLIGPNEKLFF. CDR3 in DNA: TGTGCCAGCAGCCAACTTATAGGCCCGAATGAAAAACTGTTTTTT.